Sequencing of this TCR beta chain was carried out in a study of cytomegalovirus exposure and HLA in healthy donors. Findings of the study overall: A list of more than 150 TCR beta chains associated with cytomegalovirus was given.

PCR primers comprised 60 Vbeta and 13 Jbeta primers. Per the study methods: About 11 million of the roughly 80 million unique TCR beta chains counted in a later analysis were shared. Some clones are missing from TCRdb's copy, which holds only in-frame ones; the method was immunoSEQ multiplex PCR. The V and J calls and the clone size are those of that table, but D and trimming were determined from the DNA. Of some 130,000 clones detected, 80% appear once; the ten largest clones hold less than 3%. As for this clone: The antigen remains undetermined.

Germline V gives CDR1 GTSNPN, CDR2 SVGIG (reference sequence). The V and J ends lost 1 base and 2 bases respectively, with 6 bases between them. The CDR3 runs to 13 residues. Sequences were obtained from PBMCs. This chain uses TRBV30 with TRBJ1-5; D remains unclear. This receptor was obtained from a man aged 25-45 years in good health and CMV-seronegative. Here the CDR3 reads CAWSADRNQPQHF. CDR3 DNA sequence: TGTGCCTGGAGTGCAGATCGCAATCAGCCCCAGCATTTT.